The rows below give T cell receptor beta chains drawn from one sample of a study of cytomegalovirus exposure and HLA in healthy donors. The table came from immunoSEQ multiplex PCR; TCRdb's copy has only in-frame clones and leaves some out. The sample comprises about 120,000 clones, about four fifths of which are singletons, and more than 1.4% rests with the top ten. The sequencing input was PBMCs. Receptor source: a woman aged 18-30 years in good health and CMV-seronegative. CDR3s include the opening cysteine and the closing phenylalanine or tryptophan. The D gene is left open where the match is weak. Only part of the rows carry a size: once, few, many, or a class if the clone is expanded.

d_call,clone_size,cdr3_length,j_call,v_call,cdr3_nt,cdr3_aa
TRBD1,once,16,TRBJ1-6,TRBV18,TGTGCCAGCTCCACGGCCGGACAGGGCTATAATTCACCCCTCCACTTT,CASSTAGQGYNSPLHF
TRBD2,.,17,TRBJ2-2,TRBV19,TGTGCCAGTAGTTGGACTAGCGGGGGCTTGAACACCGGGGAGCTGTTTTTT,CASSWTSGGLNTGELFF
.,.,14,TRBJ1-2,TRBV4-1,TGCGCCAGCAGCCAAGGACCCAGGGCTCCCGGCTACACCTTC,CASSQGPRAPGYTF
TRBD2,.,15,TRBJ2-1,TRBV6-4,TGTGCCAGCAGTCTACTCGGGGCGGGGGGTGCTGAGCAGTTCTTC,CASSLLGAGGAEQFF
TRBD2,.,16,TRBJ2-2,TRBV5-5,TGTGCCAGCAGTCCCCCCGGGAGGGGGTACGCCGGGGAGCTGTTTTTT,CASSPPGRGYAGELFF
.,.,13,TRBJ1-2,TRBV29-1,TGCAGCGTCCGCCCTTACGGTAACTATGGCTACACCTTC,CSVRPYGNYGYTF
TRBD1,.,16,TRBJ2-2,TRBV5-6,TGTGCCAGCAGCAGCGCGACAGGGGTCCGCACCGGGGAGCTGTTTTTT,CASSSATGVRTGELFF
TRBD2,.,15,TRBJ2-1,TRBV6-5,TGTGCCAGCTCCTCCGTGGCTAGCGGCTACAATGAGCAGTTCTTC,CASSSVASGYNEQFF
.,once,14,TRBJ1-1,TRBV5-6,TGTGCCAGCAGCCCGGGACACACGAACACTGAAGCTTTCTTT,CASSPGHTNTEAFF
TRBD2,.,11,TRBJ2-7,TRBV7-8,TGTGCCAGCAGCTTAGAACTAGCGGTTTACTTC,CASSLELAVYF
.,.,14,TRBJ2-7,TRBV7-2,TGTGCCAGCAGCCCGGGACTCCTTGGAACCGAGCAGTACTTC,CASSPGLLGTEQYF
.,.,16,TRBJ2-1,TRBV27,TGTGCCAGCAGTTTACACGGCAGGGGACCCTACAATGAGCAGTTCTTC,CASSLHGRGPYNEQFF
.,.,14,TRBJ2-3,TRBV6-6,TGTGCCAGCAGCCTTCCGGGGGTTGAAGATACGCAGTATTTT,CASSLPGVEDTQYF
TRBD2,.,13,TRBJ2-5,TRBV10-2,TGCGCCAGCAGGCATAGCGGGAAAGAGACCCAGTACTTC,CASRHSGKETQYF
.,.,15,TRBJ2-3,TRBV5-8,TGTGCCAGCAGCTTGAGCGCAGGGAGCACAGATACGCAGTATTTT,CASSLSAGSTDTQYF
TRBD1,.,14,TRBJ2-5,TRBV5-4,TGTGCCAGCAGCCGGGACAGGGTCCAAGAGACCCAGTACTTC,CASSRDRVQETQYF
.,.,15,TRBJ2-7,TRBV7-8,TGTGCCAGCAGCTTAGAAAGTGCAGGCGCCTACGAGCAGTACTTC,CASSLESAGAYEQYF
.,once,16,TRBJ1-4,TRBV7-8,TGTGCCAGCAGCTCCGAGACCGGAGCAACTAATGAAAAACTGTTTTTT,CASSSETGATNEKLFF
.,once,14,TRBJ1-1,TRBV7-2,TGTGCCAGCAGCTTAGTACGGGGGAACACTGAAGCTTTCTTT,CASSLVRGNTEAFF
.,.,12,TRBJ1-1,TRBV6-5,TGTGCCAGCAGTTATTCCAAGGGAGGAGCTTTCTTT,CASSYSKGGAFF
TRBD2,.,14,TRBJ2-7,TRBV13,TGTGCCAGCAGCTCCCAGACTAGCGGATACGAGCAGTACTTC,CASSSQTSGYEQYF
TRBD2,.,14,TRBJ2-1,TRBV6-1,TGTGCCAGCCCCGTAGCGGGAGGTGCCAATGAGCAGTTCTTC,CASPVAGGANEQFF
.,once,12,TRBJ2-7,TRBV15,TGTGCCACCCAGGGCGGTGGACACGAGCAGTACTTC,CATQGGGHEQYF
.,.,13,TRBJ1-2,TRBV11-2,TGTGCCAGCAGCTTAGACAGGGCGGATGGCTACACCTTC,CASSLDRADGYTF